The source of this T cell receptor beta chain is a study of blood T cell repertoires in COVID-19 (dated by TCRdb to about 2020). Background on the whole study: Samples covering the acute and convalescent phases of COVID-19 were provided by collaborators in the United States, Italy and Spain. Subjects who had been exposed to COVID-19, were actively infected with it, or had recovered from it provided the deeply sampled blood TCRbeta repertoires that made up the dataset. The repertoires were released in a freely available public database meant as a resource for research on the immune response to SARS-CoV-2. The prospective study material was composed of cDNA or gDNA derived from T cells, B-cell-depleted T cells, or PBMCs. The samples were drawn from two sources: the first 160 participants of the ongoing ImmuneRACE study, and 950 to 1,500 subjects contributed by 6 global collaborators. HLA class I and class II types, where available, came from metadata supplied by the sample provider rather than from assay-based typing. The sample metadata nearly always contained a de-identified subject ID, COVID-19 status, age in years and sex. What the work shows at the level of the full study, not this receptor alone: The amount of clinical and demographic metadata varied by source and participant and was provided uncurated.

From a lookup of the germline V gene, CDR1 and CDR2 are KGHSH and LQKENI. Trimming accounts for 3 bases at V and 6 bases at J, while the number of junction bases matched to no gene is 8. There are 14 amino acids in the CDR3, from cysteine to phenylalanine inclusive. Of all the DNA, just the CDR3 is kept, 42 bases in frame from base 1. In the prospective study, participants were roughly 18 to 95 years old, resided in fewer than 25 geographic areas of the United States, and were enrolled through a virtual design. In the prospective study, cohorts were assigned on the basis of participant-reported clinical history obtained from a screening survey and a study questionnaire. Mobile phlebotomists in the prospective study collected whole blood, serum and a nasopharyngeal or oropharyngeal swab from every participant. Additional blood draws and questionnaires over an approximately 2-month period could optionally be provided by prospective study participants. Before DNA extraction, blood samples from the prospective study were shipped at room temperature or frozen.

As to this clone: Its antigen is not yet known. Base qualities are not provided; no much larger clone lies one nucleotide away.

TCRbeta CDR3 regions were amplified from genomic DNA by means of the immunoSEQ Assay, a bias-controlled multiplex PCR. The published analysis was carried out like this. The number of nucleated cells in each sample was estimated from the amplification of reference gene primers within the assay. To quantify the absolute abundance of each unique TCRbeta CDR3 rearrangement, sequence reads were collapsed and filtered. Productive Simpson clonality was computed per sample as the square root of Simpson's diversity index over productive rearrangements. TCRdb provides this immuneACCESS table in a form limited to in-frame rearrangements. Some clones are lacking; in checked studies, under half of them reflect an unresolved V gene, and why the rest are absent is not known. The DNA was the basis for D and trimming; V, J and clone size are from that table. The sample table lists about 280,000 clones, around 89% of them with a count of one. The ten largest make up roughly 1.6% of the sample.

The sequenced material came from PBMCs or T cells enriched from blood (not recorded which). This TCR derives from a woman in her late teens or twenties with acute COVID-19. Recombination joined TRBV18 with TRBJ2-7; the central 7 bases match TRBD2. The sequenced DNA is TGTGCCAGCTCACCGGGAGGGGTTAGCGGCGAGCAGTACTTC. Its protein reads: CASSPGGVSGEQYF.